This record looks at one TCR beta chain sequence and its context. Clones were read by immunoSEQ multiplex PCR, and TCRdb kept only the in-frame ones, dropping some. The sample carries around 86,000 clones, approximately 90% recorded once. The sample belongs to a study of control samples from healthy donors and cancer patients. This TCR came from a woman in her sixties or seventies with head and neck cancer. The material sequenced was PBMCs.

In DNA form, the CDR3 reads TGTGCCAGCGGGAAGGGGGCTGAGACAGATACGCAGTATTTT. Translation: CASGKGAETDTQYF. The gene calls are TRBV9 and TRBJ2-3; 7 nucleotides align to TRBD1. CDR3 length equals 14 residues. CDR1 is SGDLS, CDR2 YYNGEE, per germline. V dropped 7 bases and J dropped 3; count of bases not matched to a gene: 8. The variable domain in full, completed from reference TRBV9 and TRBJ2-3, reads DSGVTQTPKHLITATGQRVTLRCSPRSGDLSVYWYQQSLDQGLQFLIQYYNGEERAKGNILERFSAQQFPDLHSELNLSSLELGDSALYFCASGKGAETDTQYFGPGTRLTVL.